This T cell receptor (beta chain) was identified in a study of cytomegalovirus exposure and HLA in healthy donors. Findings of the study overall: Later analysis showed most CMV-associated TCR beta chains appearing HLA-restricted.

As concerns this clone: The antigen remains undetermined.

PCR employed 60 Vbeta and 13 Jbeta primers. Produced via immunoSEQ multiplex PCR; TCRdb's table is partial and in-frame only. The sample records around 150,000 clones, about 80% being singletons. This CDR3 is built from 15 residues. Germline-derived CDR1 and CDR2 are SGHRS and YFSETQ. The J segment lost 5 bases and the V segment lost 0 bases, leaving 7 bases of the junction unmatched. The sequencing input was PBMCs. The chain is built from TRBV5-1 and TRBJ1-2; TRBD1 agrees at 7 bases. This sequence originates from a man aged 30 to 39 in good health and CMV-seronegative. As DNA, the CDR3 is TGCGCCAGCAGCTTGGAACAGGGGTCCTTTTATGGCTACACCTTC. Translating it yields CASSLEQGSFYGYTF.